What follows is one T cell receptor (beta chain) and its context. This record comes from a study of T cell changes during pregnancy in multiple sclerosis. Clones were read by immunoSEQ multiplex PCR, and TCRdb kept only the in-frame ones, dropping some. The sample includes about 44,000 clones, about 88% of them seen just once. Germline CDR1 is MDHEN and CDR2 is SYDVKM. Trimming removed 3 bases at V and 3 bases at J, with 14 bases between. CDR3 length: 15 residues. This chain connects TRBV28 to TRBJ1-1; tentatively, D is TRBD1 (6 bases). The receptor was derived from a female donor with multiple sclerosis, enrolled in a pregnancy study. The sample was CD4+ T cells from peripheral blood mononuclear cells, taken in the first trimester of pregnancy. The CDR3 region is CASSFRLGQHTEAFF. CDR3 sequence (DNA): TGTGCCAGCAGTTTCCGCCTAGGACAGCACACTGAAGCTTTCTTT.